Described below is a single T cell receptor (beta chain) sequence and its context. These data come from a study of blood T cells in healthy people across ages. The authors ran a second PCR of about 6 to 11 cycles using a sample-barcoded 5' primer and a J-beta primer mix. TCRdb called the 5' RACE reads again in MiXCR, with one record for every CDR3 protein. The data contain 1.5 million to 2 million distinct CDR3 sequences, 25% to 30% of them singletons. In germline, CDR1 is SGHTA, CDR2 FQGNSA. Germline trimming cut 0 bases from V and 13 bases from J; bases unmatched to any gene: 8. The CDR3 covers 15 residues.

The origin of this receptor is a woman aged 25 to 39 in good health. The chain carries TRBV7-2 and TRBJ2-4; TRBD2 matches 11 bases. The sequencing input was blood. DNA of the CDR3: TGTGCCAGCAGCTTAGCACTAGCGGGGGCCAATGAGCAGTACTTC. This translates into CASSLALAGANEQYF. Full variable domain (outside the CDR3, taken from reference TRBV7-2 and TRBJ2-4): GAGVSQSPSNKVTEKGKDVELRCDPISGHTALYWYRQSLGQGLEFLIYFQGNSAPDKSGLPSDRFSAERTGGSVSTLTIQRTQQEDSAVYLCASSLALAGANEQYFGAGTRLSVL.